The T cell receptor (beta chain) described here comes from a study of cytomegalovirus exposure and HLA in healthy donors. Across the whole study: T cells numbering around 170 million yielded 100 million to 120 million unique TCR beta sequences in an earlier analysis.

A multiplex PCR was run with 60 Vbeta primers and 13 Jbeta primers. Assay: immunoSEQ multiplex PCR; the TCRdb copy retains only in-frame clones and omits some. The sample lists around 85,000 clones, over 75% occurring once. The sample taken for sequencing was PBMCs. The receptor comes from a man in his thirties or forties in good health and CMV-seronegative.

CDR3 residues: CASSLEGALTGELFF. In nucleotides, the CDR3 is TGCGCCAGCAGCTTGGAAGGGGCCCTCACCGGGGAGCTGTTTTTT. The rearrangement links TRBV5-1 to TRBJ2-2; D is perhaps TRBD1 (5 bases). The CDR3 runs 15 residues. V gave up 0 bases and J gave up 4 bases, with 10 bases separating them. Germline V CDR1 and CDR2: SGHRS, YFSETQ. The full variable domain, with the rest looked up from reference TRBV5-1 and TRBJ2-2, is KAGVTQTPRYLIKTRGQQVTLSCSPISGHRSVSWYQQTPGQGLQFLFEYFSETQRNKGNFPGRFSGRQFSNSRSEMNVSTLELGDSALYLCASSLEGALTGELFFGEGSRLTVL.